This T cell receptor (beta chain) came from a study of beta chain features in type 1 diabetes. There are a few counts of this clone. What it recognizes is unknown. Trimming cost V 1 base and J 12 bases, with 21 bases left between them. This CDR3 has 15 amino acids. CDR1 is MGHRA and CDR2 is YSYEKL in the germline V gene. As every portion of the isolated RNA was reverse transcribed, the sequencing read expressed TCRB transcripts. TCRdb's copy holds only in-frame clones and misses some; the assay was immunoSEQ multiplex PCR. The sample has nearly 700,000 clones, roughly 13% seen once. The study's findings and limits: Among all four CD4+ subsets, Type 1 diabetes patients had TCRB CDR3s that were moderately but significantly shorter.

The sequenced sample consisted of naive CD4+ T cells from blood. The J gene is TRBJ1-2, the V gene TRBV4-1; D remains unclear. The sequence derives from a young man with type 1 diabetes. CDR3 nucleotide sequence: TGCGCCAGCAGCCAAGTTCGAACAGACGCTTTACGTCACACCTTC. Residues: CASSQVRTDALRHTF.